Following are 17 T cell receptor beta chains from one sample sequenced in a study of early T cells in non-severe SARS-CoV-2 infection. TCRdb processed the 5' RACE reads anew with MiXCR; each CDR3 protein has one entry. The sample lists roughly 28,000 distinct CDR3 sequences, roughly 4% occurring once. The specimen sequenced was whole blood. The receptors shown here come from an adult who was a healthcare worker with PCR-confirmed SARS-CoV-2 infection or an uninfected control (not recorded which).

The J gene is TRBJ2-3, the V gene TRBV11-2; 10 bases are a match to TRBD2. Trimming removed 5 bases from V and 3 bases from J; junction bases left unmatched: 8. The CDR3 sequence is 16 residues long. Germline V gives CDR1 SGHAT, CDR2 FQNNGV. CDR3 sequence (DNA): TGTGCCAGCAGCAGCGGTTTAGCGGGAGGTACAGATACGCAGTATTTT. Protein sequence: CASSSGLAGGTDTQYF. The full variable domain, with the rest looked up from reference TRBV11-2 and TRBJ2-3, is EAGVAQSPRYKIIEKRQSVAFWCNPISGHATLYWYQQILGQGPKLLIQFQNNGVVDDSQLPKDRFSAERLKGVDSTLKIQPAKLEDSAVYLCASSSGLAGGTDTQYFGPGTRLTVL.

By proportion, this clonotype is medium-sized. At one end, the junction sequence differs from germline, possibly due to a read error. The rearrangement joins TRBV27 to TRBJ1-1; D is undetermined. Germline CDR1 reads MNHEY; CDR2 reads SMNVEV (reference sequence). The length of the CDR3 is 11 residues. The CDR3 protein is CASSLGPESFF. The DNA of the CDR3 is TGTGCCAGCAGTTTGGGCCCTGAATCTTTCTTT.

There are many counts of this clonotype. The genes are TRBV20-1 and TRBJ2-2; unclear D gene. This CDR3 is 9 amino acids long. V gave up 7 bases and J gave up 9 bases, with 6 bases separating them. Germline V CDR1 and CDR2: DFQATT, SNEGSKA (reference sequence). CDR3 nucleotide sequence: TGCAGTGTACGATGGGAGCTGTTTTTT. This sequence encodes CSVRWELFF.

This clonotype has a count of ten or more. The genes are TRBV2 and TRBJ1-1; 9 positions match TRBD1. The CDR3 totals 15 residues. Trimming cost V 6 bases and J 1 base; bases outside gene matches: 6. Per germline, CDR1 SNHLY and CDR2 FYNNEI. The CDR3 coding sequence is TGTGCCAGCAGGGGGGACAGGGCTAGGAACACTGAAGCTTTCTTT. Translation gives CASRGDRARNTEAFF.

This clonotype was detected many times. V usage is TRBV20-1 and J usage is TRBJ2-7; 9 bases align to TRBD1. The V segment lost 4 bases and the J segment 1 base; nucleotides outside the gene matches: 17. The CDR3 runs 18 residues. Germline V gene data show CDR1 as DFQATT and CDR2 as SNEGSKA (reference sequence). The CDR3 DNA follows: TGCAGTGCTACAAATTACCGGGACAGGGCCTCCCGGTCCTACGAGCAGTACTTC. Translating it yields CSATNYRDRASRSYEQYF.

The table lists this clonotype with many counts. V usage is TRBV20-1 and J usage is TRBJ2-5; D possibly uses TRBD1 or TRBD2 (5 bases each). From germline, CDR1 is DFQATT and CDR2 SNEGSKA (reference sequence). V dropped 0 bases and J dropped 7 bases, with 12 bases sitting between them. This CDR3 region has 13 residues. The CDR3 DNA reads TGCAGTGCTAGAGACCCGACGAGGGGGACCCAGTACTTC. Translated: CSARDPTRGTQYF.

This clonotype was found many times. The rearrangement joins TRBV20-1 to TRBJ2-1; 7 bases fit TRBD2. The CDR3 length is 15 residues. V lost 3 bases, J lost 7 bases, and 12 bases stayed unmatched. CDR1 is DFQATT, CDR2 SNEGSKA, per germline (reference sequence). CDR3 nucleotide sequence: TGCAGTGCTAGTGACGCGGGAGTGGGTAGGAATGAGCAGTTCTTC. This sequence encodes CSASDAGVGRNEQFF.

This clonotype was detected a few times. CDR3 sequence: CAISEDRATLGQYF. For the CDR3, the DNA is TGTGCCATCAGTGAGGACAGGGCGACCTTGGGGCAGTACTTC. This rearrangement joins TRBV10-3 to TRBJ2-7, with 7 bases identical to TRBD1. From germline, CDR1 is ENHRY and CDR2 SYGVKD. After removal of 2 bases from V and 9 bases from J, the junction contained 10 bases not matched to a gene. This CDR3 spans 14 amino acids.

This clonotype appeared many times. CDR3 nucleotides: TGTGCCAGCAGTTACTGGGGGGCGATGAATGGCTACACCTTC. It codes for CASSYWGAMNGYTF. The V and J genes are TRBV12-3 or TRBV12-4 and TRBJ1-2; perhaps TRBD1 as D (6 bases). The CDR3 is made up of 14 amino acids. Trimming took off 4 bases at V and 6 bases at J, with 15 bases between the two ends.

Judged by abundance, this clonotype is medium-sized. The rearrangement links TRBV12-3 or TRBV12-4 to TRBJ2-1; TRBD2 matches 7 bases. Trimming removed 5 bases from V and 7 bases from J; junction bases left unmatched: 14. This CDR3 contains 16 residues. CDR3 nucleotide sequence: TGTGCCAGCAGTCCTCAAGCGGGACTATTTCTAAATGAGCAGTTCTTC. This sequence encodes CASSPQAGLFLNEQFF.

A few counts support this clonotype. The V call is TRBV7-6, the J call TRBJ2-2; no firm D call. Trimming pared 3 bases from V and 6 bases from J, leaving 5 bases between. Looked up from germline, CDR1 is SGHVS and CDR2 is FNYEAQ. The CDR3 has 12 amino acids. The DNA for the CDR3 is TGTGCCAGCAGCTTTAGACCCGGGGAGCTGTTTTTT. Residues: CASSFRPGELFF. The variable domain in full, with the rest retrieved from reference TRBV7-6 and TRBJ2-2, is GAGVSQSPRYKVTKRGQDVALRCDPISGHVSLYWYRQALGQGPEFLTYFNYEAQQDKSGLPNDRFSAERPEGSISTLTIQRTEQRDSAMYRCASSFRPGELFFGEGSRLTVL.

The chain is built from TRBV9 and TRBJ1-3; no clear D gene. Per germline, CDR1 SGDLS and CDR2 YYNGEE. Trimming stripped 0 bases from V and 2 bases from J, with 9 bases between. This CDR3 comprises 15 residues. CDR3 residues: CASSVGGGPGNTIYF. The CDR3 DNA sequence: TGTGCCAGCAGCGTAGGAGGAGGGCCTGGAAACACCATATATTTT.

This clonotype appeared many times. CDR3 sequence (DNA): TGTGCCAGCAGCGCCATGGAGGGCCCGAATGAAAAACTGTTTTTT. Protein sequence: CASSAMEGPNEKLFF. The V call is TRBV7-9, the J call TRBJ1-4; D gene uncertain. This CDR3 has 15 amino acids. Trimming left V 5 bases short and J 5 bases short, with 15 bases between. In germline, CDR1 is SEHNR, CDR2 FQNEAQ (reference sequence).

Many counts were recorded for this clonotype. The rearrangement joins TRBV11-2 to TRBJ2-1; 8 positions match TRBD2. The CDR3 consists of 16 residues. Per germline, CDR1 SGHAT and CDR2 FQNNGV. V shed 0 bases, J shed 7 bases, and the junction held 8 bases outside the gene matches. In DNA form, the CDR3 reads TGTGCCAGCAGCTTAGAGTTAGCGGGGTGGCGGAATGAGCAGTTCTTC. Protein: CASSLELAGWRNEQFF.

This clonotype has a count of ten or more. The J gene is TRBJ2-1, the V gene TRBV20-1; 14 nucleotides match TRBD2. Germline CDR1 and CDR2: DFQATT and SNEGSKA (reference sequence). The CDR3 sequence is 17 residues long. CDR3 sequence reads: CSATGTSGSGTTIEQFF. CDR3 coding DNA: TGCAGCGCCACCGGGACTAGCGGGAGTGGGACTACAATCGAGCAGTTCTTC.

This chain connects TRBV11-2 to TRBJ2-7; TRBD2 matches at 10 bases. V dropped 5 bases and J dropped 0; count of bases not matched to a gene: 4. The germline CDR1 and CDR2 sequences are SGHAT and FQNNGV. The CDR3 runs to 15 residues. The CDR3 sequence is CASSLRTSGSYEQYF. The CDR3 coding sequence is TGTGCCAGCAGCCTTAGGACTAGCGGCTCCTACGAGCAGTACTTC. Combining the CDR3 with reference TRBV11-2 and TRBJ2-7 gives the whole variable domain EAGVAQSPRYKIIEKRQSVAFWCNPISGHATLYWYQQILGQGPKLLIQFQNNGVVDDSQLPKDRFSAERLKGVDSTLKIQPAKLEDSAVYLCASSLRTSGSYEQYFGPGTRLTVT.

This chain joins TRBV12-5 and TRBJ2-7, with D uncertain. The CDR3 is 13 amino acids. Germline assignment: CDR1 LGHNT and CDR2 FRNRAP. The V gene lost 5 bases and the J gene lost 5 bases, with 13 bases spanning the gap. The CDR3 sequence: CASGLHHRHEQYF. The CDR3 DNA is TGTGCTAGTGGTCTCCATCATCGGCACGAGCAGTACTTC. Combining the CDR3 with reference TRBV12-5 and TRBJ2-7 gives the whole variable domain DARVTQTPRHKVTEMGQEVTMRCQPILGHNTVFWYRQTMMQGLELLAYFRNRAPLDDSGMPKDRFSAEMPDATLATLKIQPSEPRDSAVYFCASGLHHRHEQYFGPGTRLTVT.